Detailed here is one TCR beta chain. Sequenced by immunoSEQ multiplex PCR; TCRdb stores in-frame clones only, minus some. The sample consists of under 150,000 clones, over 75% of them appearing once. J was trimmed by 7 bases and V by 4 bases; bases with no gene match: 8. Germline V gene lookup returns CDR1 LGHDT and CDR2 YNNKEL (reference sequence). This CDR3 contains 15 residues. The data are from a study of T cell responses to AZD1222 COVID-19 vaccine. The source material was peripheral blood, sampled on day 0 of AZD1222 vaccination. The sequence was obtained from an adult in good health. The V and J genes are TRBV3-1 (or the pseudogene TRBV3-2) and TRBJ1-5; 9 bases line up with TRBD1. CDR3 coding DNA: TGTGCCAGCAGCCCCAGAGGGGACAGGGACCAGCCCCAGCATTTT. Encoded protein: CASSPRGDRDQPQHF.